The rows below give T cell receptor beta chains drawn from one sample of a study of identical twins. TCRdb fed the 5' RACE reads into MiXCR, producing one record per CDR3 protein. The table lists around 1.7 million distinct CDR3 sequences, about 31% of them singletons. Sequencing was carried out using cord blood. The receptors come from a newborn girl in good health. Each CDR3 is given with its conserved first and last residue. A D gene is named only where the DNA matches it firmly. Size values are once, few and many counts, or a class for expanded clones, and some rows have none.

clone_size	v_call	d_call	j_call	cdr3_nt	cdr3_aa
.	TRBV10-3	.	TRBJ1-3	TGTGCCATCAGTGAAAAAGGGCCCGGAAACACCATATATTTT	CAISEKGPGNTIYF
few	TRBV28	.	TRBJ2-1	TGTGCCAGCAGTTTATTTAGGAATGAGCAGTTCTTC	CASSLFRNEQFF
.	TRBV11-1	TRBD1	TRBJ2-1	TGTGCCAGCAGCTTTCCGGGACAGGGGGCTAGAAATGAGCAGTTCTTC	CASSFPGQGARNEQFF
.	TRBV3-1	.	TRBJ2-4	TGTGCCAGCAGCCAAGACAGGAGAGGGGCCAAAAACATTCAGTACTTC	CASSQDRRGAKNIQYF
.	TRBV2	TRBD1	TRBJ1-6	TGTGCCAGCAGGGGACAGTCTAATAATTCACCCCTCCACTTT	CASRGQSNNSPLHF
.	TRBV12-3/TRBV12-4	TRBD1	TRBJ1-1	TGTGCCAGCAGTTCAGGAAGACAGGGGAACACTGAAGCTTTCTTT	CASSSGRQGNTEAFF
.	TRBV6-5	.	TRBJ2-5	TGTGCCAACCAACACCCGTCCCAAGAGACCCAGTACTTC	CANQHPSQETQYF
.	TRBV5-1	.	TRBJ1-2	TGCGCCAGCAGCTTGGGTCCCGGACAGTATGATGGCTACACCTTC	CASSLGPGQYDGYTF
few	TRBV20-1	TRBD2	TRBJ2-3	TGCAGTGCTAGGGAACTAGCGGGGGGCCCCACAGATACGCAGTATTTT	CSARELAGGPTDTQYF
.	TRBV5-1	.	TRBJ1-2	TGCGCCAGCAGCTTGGTCTCCGGGGCTAACTATGGCTACACCTTC	CASSLVSGANYGYTF
.	TRBV7-9	.	TRBJ2-5	TGTGCCAGCAGCTTTACTCCGGGGGCTCTTTACAATGAGCAGTACTTC	CASSFTPGALYNEQYF
.	TRBV2	TRBD1	TRBJ2-2	TGTGCCAGCCTAGGACAGGCGAACACCGGGGAGCTGTTTTTT	CASLGQANTGELFF
once	TRBV29-1	.	TRBJ1-5	TGCAGCGCCGCCACAGGGAGGGATCAGCCCCAGCATTTT	CSAATGRDQPQHF
once	TRBV5-1	TRBD2	TRBJ2-2	TGCGCCAGCAGCTCGCACCGTCAGCAGCGGGGGAACACCGGGGAGCTGTTTTTT	CASSSHRQQRGNTGELFF
once	TRBV4-2	.	TRBJ2-7	TGTGCCAGCAGCCAAGACCACCGACTAGCCTACGAGCAGTACTTC	CASSQDHRLAYEQYF
.	TRBV6-5	TRBD1	TRBJ2-2	TGTGCCAGCAGTTACCGCCGGGACAGGGCCACCGGGGAGCTGTTTTTT	CASSYRRDRATGELFF
.	TRBV19	.	TRBJ2-7	TGTGCCAGTAGCCCAGAGGGGAGTGGACCCTACGAGCAGTACTTC	CASSPEGSGPYEQYF
.	TRBV5-1	TRBD1	TRBJ2-7	TGCGCCAGCATCGGGACAGACTACGAGCAGTACTTC	CASIGTDYEQYF
.	TRBV5-1	TRBD2	TRBJ2-2	TGCGCCAGCAGCCGCAGAGGACTAGCGGGGGAAACCAGGGAGCTGTTTTTT	CASSRRGLAGETRELFF
.	TRBV20-1	.	TRBJ2-5	TGCAGTGAATTGGGGTCCCAAGAGACCCAGTACTTC	CSELGSQETQYF
few	TRBV6-1	TRBD1	TRBJ1-5	TGTGCCAGCAGTGGGGACAGGGACCGAAATCAGCCCCAGCATTTT	CASSGDRDRNQPQHF
many	TRBV5-1	.	TRBJ2-1	TGCGCCAGCAGCCCCGGAAGGGTCAATCGTGGTGAGCAGTTCTTC	CASSPGRVNRGEQFF
many	TRBV5-1	.	TRBJ2-3	TGTGCCAGCAGCTTAGAGCAAGGAGATACGCAGTATTTT	CASSLEQGDTQYF
few	TRBV20-1	TRBD1	TRBJ1-2	TGCAGTGCTACAAACCGGGACAGGGACTATGGCTACACCTTC	CSATNRDRDYGYTF
many	TRBV6-5	.	TRBJ2-7	TGTGCCAGCAGTACTCAGGGCTCCTACGAGCAGTACTTC	CASSTQGSYEQYF
few	TRBV11-2	.	TRBJ2-7	TGTGCCAGCAGCTTATACGCCAGGGTTGAGCAGTACTTC	CASSLYARVEQYF
.	TRBV4-1	.	TRBJ2-7	TGCGCCAGCAGCCAACCAAGCCCCCCCTACGAGCAGTACTTC	CASSQPSPPYEQYF
few	TRBV20-1	.	TRBJ2-4	TGCAGTGCACCTAACCCGACAGACCTAGCCAAAAGCATTCAGTACTTC	CSAPNPTDLAKSIQYF
few	TRBV11-2	.	TRBJ2-1	TGTGCCAGCAGCTTACTGGAGGTCTCCTACAATGAGCAGTTCTTC	CASSLLEVSYNEQFF
.	TRBV2	.	TRBJ1-2	TGTGCCAGCAGTGTTGGTCTCGGGGGCTACACCTTC	CASSVGLGGYTF
.	TRBV5-1	TRBD1	TRBJ1-1	TGCGCCAGCAGCTGCCGACAGGGGGGGAGCACTGAAGCTTTCTTT	CASSCRQGGSTEAFF
.	TRBV29-1	TRBD2	TRBJ2-2	TGCAGCGTTGAAGTTCGTCTAGCGGGGACCGGGGAGCTGTTTTTT	CSVEVRLAGTGELFF
.	TRBV20-1	.	TRBJ1-4	TGCAGTGCTAGAGCGAGATATGAAAAACTGTTTTTT	CSARARYEKLFF
few	TRBV6-1	.	TRBJ2-3	TGTGCCAGCAGTGAACTAGATTGGGGTCAGTGGCCAGATACGCAGTATTTT	CASSELDWGQWPDTQYF
.	TRBV10-3	TRBD2	TRBJ2-1	TGTGCCATCAGTGAACCGGGACTAGCGGGAGGCGATGAGCAGTTCTTC	CAISEPGLAGGDEQFF
.	TRBV7-2	.	TRBJ2-3	TGTGCCAGCAGCTTATCCGCCGGTGGCGATACGCAGTATTTT	CASSLSAGGDTQYF
.	TRBV21-1	.	TRBJ2-7	TGTGCCAGCAGCAAAAGTCGGCAGGGTAATTCCTCCTACGAGCAGTACTTC	CASSKSRQGNSSYEQYF